This TCR beta chain was identified in a study of T-cell memory formation after mild COVID-19. Study as a whole: There were largely donor-specific TCR clusters. Study findings and constraints: Unconfirmed was the SARS-CoV-2 specificity of second-wave clones that peaked on day 37.

This clonotype was seen ten or more times. Antigen: not known. TCRdb called the 5' RACE reads again in MiXCR, with one record for every CDR3 protein. In the table there are 50,000 or so distinct CDR3 sequences, roughly 9% of which are singletons. The CDR3 extends over 12 amino acids. Trimming took off 4 bases at V and 7 bases at J, with 12 bases between the two ends. From germline, CDR1 is SGHRS and CDR2 YFSETQ. The sample comprised PBMCs or a T cell subset sorted from them (not recorded which). The receptor was derived from an adult woman who had mild COVID-19 (a few samples of this study predate the infection). Cell type and time point are not known. V usage is TRBV5-1 and J usage is TRBJ2-7, with D possibly being TRBD1 (6 bases). This CDR3 reads CASSTTGPEQYF. For the CDR3, the DNA is TGCGCCAGCAGCACTACAGGGCCGGAGCAGTACTTC.